This T cell receptor (beta chain) was documented in a study of CD4 T cells in relation to SARS-CoV-2 and coronaviruses. Study in general: PBMCs were cultured with antigen for nine to ten days before TCR beta sequencing. Convalescent patients had median age 38.5 years, range about 21 to 80. The restricting HLA molecule for shared crossreactive spike epitopes was mapped.

Naive and memory CD4+ T cells were cultured with CEF, then survey-sequenced. Assay used: immunoSEQ multiplex PCR; TCRdb lists only in-frame clones, some missing. The sample lists some 45,000 clones, roughly 80% occurring once. On this clone: Its antigen remains unidentified.

This TCR derives from an adult with COVID-19. Specimen: naive CD4+ T cells from PBMCs, cultured in vitro. As for subset: naive CD4+ T cells isolated by negative enrichment.

The CDR3 DNA is TGCAGCGTTGCGGCGTTAGGGGACTACACCTTC. Its translation: CSVAALGDYTF. The rearrangement uses TRBV29-1 and TRBJ1-2; D is perhaps TRBD1 (5 bases). Trimming cost V 4 bases and J 10 bases, with 13 bases left between them. There are 11 residues in the CDR3. Germline V gene sequence: CDR1 SQVTM, CDR2 ANQGSEA.